These 7 T cell receptor beta chains share one sample of origin, sequenced in a study of identical twins. TCRdb called the 5' RACE reads again in MiXCR, with one record for every CDR3 protein. Altogether 430,000 or so distinct CDR3 sequences are present, about 24% being singletons, with the ten largest covering 2.5% to 3.5%. These data are also associated with another study on T cells expressing NK-cell markers.

Material for sequencing was CD4+ T cells sorted from blood. The receptors shown here come from a woman between 18 and 29 years old in good health.

CDR3 nucleotide sequence: TGCGCCAGCAGCTCCCGTGGGGTGGGTAATTCACCCCTCCACTTT. Encoded protein: CASSSRGVGNSPLHF. The J gene is TRBJ1-6, the V gene TRBV5-1; no definite D call. Trimming removed 3 bases at V and 6 bases at J, with 13 bases between. The CDR3 loop spans 15 amino acids. Germline CDR1 SGHRS, CDR2 YFSETQ.

This chain joins TRBV6-5 and TRBJ2-1, with TRBD2 matching 8 bases. Per germline, CDR1 MNHEY and CDR2 SVGAGI. This CDR3 is built from 16 residues. V dropped 4 bases and J dropped 6; count of bases not matched to a gene: 11. The CDR3 region is CASSFSSGSGGNEQFF. The DNA of the CDR3 is TGTGCCAGCAGTTTCTCGAGCGGGAGTGGGGGCAATGAGCAGTTCTTC.

This clonotype showed up just a few times. The chain links TRBV28 to TRBJ1-1; 7 bases align to TRBD1. The V gene end was trimmed by 6 bases and the J gene end by 0 bases; junction bases not matched to a gene: 4. Germline CDR1 and CDR2: MDHEN and SYDVKM. This CDR3 contains 14 residues. The CDR3 sequence is CASRSDRVNTEAFF. CDR3 nucleotides: TGTGCCAGCAGATCCGACAGGGTGAACACTGAAGCTTTCTTT.

This clonotype was detected once. V usage is TRBV4-2 and J usage is TRBJ2-7; D is unresolved. V gave up 0 bases and J gave up 6 bases, with 12 bases separating them. CDR1 and CDR2 from the germline V gene are LGHNA and YNFKEQ. This CDR3 is 14 amino acids long. As DNA, the CDR3 is TGTGCCAGCAGCCAAGAAGGCCCGTTAGGCGAGCAGTACTTC. Amino acid sequence: CASSQEGPLGEQYF.

This clonotype was observed a handful of times. The chain employs TRBV6-2 or TRBV6-3 and TRBJ2-7, with D unclear. Deletions cut 6 bases from V and 3 bases from J, with 12 bases between. Germline V gives CDR1 MNHEY, CDR2 SVGEGT. The CDR3 spans 13 residues. The CDR3 is CASSRSSVYEQYF. The CDR3, as DNA: TGTGCCAGCAGCCGAAGCTCGGTCTACGAGCAGTACTTC.

This chain joins TRBV29-1 and TRBJ2-5; D might be TRBD1 or TRBD2, each matching 5 bases. CDR1 is SQVTM, CDR2 ANQGSEA, per germline. CDR3 size: 13 residues. V was pared by 2 bases and J by 7 bases, with 14 bases between. The CDR3 sequence is CSVEYGARRTQYF. CDR3 DNA sequence: TGCAGCGTTGAATACGGGGCGAGACGGACCCAGTACTTC.

The table lists this clonotype with a count of one. The chain employs TRBV6-5 and TRBJ2-3; D might be TRBD1 (5 bases). The CDR3 runs to 14 residues. The V gene lost 0 bases and the J gene lost 6 bases, with 10 bases spanning the gap. CDR1 is MNHEY and CDR2 is SVGAGI in the germline V gene. The CDR3 loop reads CASSYSWTTDTQYF. The CDR3 DNA follows: TGTGCCAGCAGTTACTCGTGGACAACGGATACGCAGTATTTT.